The 4 T cell receptor beta chains presented below share a single source sample, sequenced in a study of blood T cell repertoires in COVID-19. Method: immunoSEQ multiplex PCR; TCRdb's copy keeps in-frame clones and lacks some. The sample has about 290,000 clones, nearly 90% seen once; the top ten hold 11%. The sequenced sample was peripheral blood. The source of these receptors is a woman aged 25 to 39 with COVID-19, enrolled during active disease.

The genes are TRBV5-6 and TRBJ2-3; the match to TRBD1 covers 7 bases. J was trimmed by 3 bases and V by 4 bases; bases with no gene match: 2. The length of the CDR3 is 13 residues. From germline, CDR1 is SGHDT and CDR2 YYEEEE. This CDR3 is CASSLDRTDTQYF. CDR3 nucleotides: TGTGCCAGCAGCCTGGACAGGACAGATACGCAGTATTTT.

The V and J genes are TRBV5-1 and TRBJ1-1; D remains ambiguous. The germline V gene encodes CDR1 SGHRS and CDR2 YFSETQ. The CDR3 runs to 13 residues. V was trimmed by 4 bases and J by 4 bases, leaving 11 bases between them. This CDR3 is CASSLTRGTEAFF. The CDR3 DNA reads as TGCGCCAGCAGCCTCACGCGAGGCACTGAAGCTTTCTTT.

The chain employs TRBV24-1 and TRBJ2-3; TRBD2 might be the D (6 bases). The CDR3 consists of 18 residues. The germline gives CDR1 KGHDR, CDR2 SFDVKD. Trimming removed 1 base from V and 1 base from J, with 17 bases in between. CDR3 sequence: CATSDFGGPRGGTDTQYF. CDR3 bases: TGTGCCACCAGTGATTTCGGGGGACCCAGAGGTGGCACAGATACGCAGTATTTT.

The CDR3: CASSQGGDEQYF. CDR3 coding DNA: TGTGCCAGCAGCCAGGGGGGCGACGAGCAGTACTTC. This chain joins TRBV12-3 or TRBV12-4 and TRBJ2-7; perhaps TRBD1 as D (7 bases). The germline V and J ends were trimmed by 6 bases and 5 bases, with 11 bases remaining between them. There are 12 residues in the CDR3.